What follows are 30 T cell receptor beta chains derived from one specimen sequenced in a study of spatial heterogeneity in lung cancer (dated by TCRdb to 2018 to 2020). What the study reported, not specific to this receptor: The tumor nonsynonymous mutation count correlated with the number of expanded alpha and beta TCRs within the tumor.

These receptors have no identified antigens. The library came from 5' RACE. Sequencing was carried out with a NextSeq 500. TCRdb handled the public reads itself, with Q25 trimming in fastp and clone calling in MiXCR, and kept productive beta chains. Every entry covers one CDR3 protein and lists the most common genes and DNA from its rows. Counted in this sample were about 8,400 distinct CDR3 sequences; more than 4.5% of them appeared once. The ten biggest clones cover approximately 15% of the sample. The time point label on this specimen signifies: sample taken at primary tumor resection. The sequencing here drew on lung tumor tissue, taken at surgery. These receptors originate from a female donor with early-stage non-small cell lung cancer.

This clonotype has at least ten counts. The chain uses TRBV20-1 and TRBJ2-2; tentative D call: TRBD2 (6 bases). The V gene's germline CDR1 is DFQATT and CDR2 SNEGSKA (reference sequence). The CDR3 contains 15 residues. The V gene lost 3 bases and the J gene lost 6 bases, with 17 bases spanning the gap. CDR3 sequence (DNA): TGCAGTGCTAGGCGGAGCATGGAGGGAGCCGGGGAGCTGTTTTTT. This sequence encodes CSARRSMEGAGELFF.

This clonotype was seen only a few times. V usage is TRBV6-1 and J usage is TRBJ1-5; TRBD1 agrees at 7 bases. Germline CDR1 reads MNHNS; CDR2 reads SASEGT. The CDR3 is made up of 13 amino acids. V lost 8 bases and J lost 5; bases outside the gene matches: 6. The CDR3 bases are TGTGCCAGCCGGACGCAGGGGGATCAGCCCCAGCATTTT. It is translated as CASRTQGDQPQHF.

This chain uses TRBV7-3 with TRBJ2-3; 8 bases are a match to TRBD2. The V and J ends lost 5 bases and 1 base, in that order; junction bases with no gene match: 2. CDR1 and CDR2 from the germline V gene are SGHTA and FQGTGA. This CDR3 is 14 amino acids long. The CDR3 region is CASSKLAGTDTQYF. The CDR3 DNA reads TGTGCCAGCAGCAAACTAGCGGGCACAGATACGCAGTATTTT.

This clonotype was seen many times. V gene TRBV20-1 combines with J gene TRBJ2-7, with D possibly TRBD2 on 5 matching bases. The CDR3 covers 15 residues. Germline V lookup: CDR1 DFQATT, CDR2 SNEGSKA (reference sequence). V lost 0 bases, J lost 5 bases, and 17 bases lay in between. CDR3 residues: CSARDSSGGGHEQYF. In DNA form, the CDR3 reads TGCAGTGCTAGAGATTCCAGCGGCGGAGGTCACGAGCAGTACTTC.

This clonotype was seen many times. This chain connects TRBV7-8 to TRBJ2-2; D is uncertain. Germline V gene lookup returns CDR1 SGHVS and CDR2 FQNEAQ. V was trimmed by 5 bases and J by 2 bases, leaving 3 bases between them. The CDR3 contains 12 residues. The CDR3 reads CASSPNTGELFF. The CDR3 DNA reads as TGTGCCAGCAGCCCCAACACCGGGGAGCTGTTTTTT.

Ten or more counts support this clonotype. The genes are TRBV7-9 and TRBJ2-7; 10 positions agree with TRBD2. With 7 bases clipped from V and 7 bases from J, the junction kept 10 bases outside the gene matches. Per germline, CDR1 SEHNR and CDR2 FQNEAQ (reference sequence). The CDR3 totals 14 residues. The CDR3 loop reads CASIRTSGGEEQYF. As DNA, the CDR3 is TGTGCCAGCATCCGGACTAGCGGTGGGGAGGAGCAGTACTTC.

This clonotype rates as medium-sized. One end of the junction does not line up with germline, which may come from a read error. The chain has TRBV7-7 and TRBJ2-1, with TRBD2 matching over 8 bases. This CDR3 is 13 amino acids long. Germline V gene data show CDR1 as SSHAT and CDR2 as FNYEAQ (reference sequence). DNA for the CDR3: TGTGCTAGCAGCTTTACAGCTAGCGGGGAGCAGTTCTTC. Translated, it gives CASSFTASGEQFF.

This clonotype was found many times. V is TRBV6-5 and J is TRBJ2-7, with D perhaps being TRBD1 or TRBD2 (5 bases each). The CDR3 extends over 14 amino acids. Trimming pared 8 bases from V and 3 bases from J, leaving 17 bases between. Germline CDR1 reads MNHEY; CDR2 reads SVGAGI. This chain's CDR3 is CASSRDPWIYEQYF. Written as DNA, the CDR3 is TGTGCCAGCTCCCGGGACCCGTGGATCTACGAGCAGTACTTC.

Many counts were recorded for this clonotype. The chain carries TRBV10-1 and TRBJ2-3, with 12 bases matching TRBD1. The V gene end was trimmed by 5 bases and the J gene end by 0 bases; junction bases not matched to a gene: 6. This CDR3 region has 17 residues. Germline CDR1 and CDR2: WNHNN and SYGVQD (reference sequence). This CDR3 reads CASSPGTGGYSTDTQYF. The DNA of the CDR3 is TGCGCCAGCAGTCCCGGGACAGGGGGCTACAGCACAGATACGCAGTATTTT.

This clonotype came up many times. For the CDR3, the DNA is TGTGCCAGCAGTTTAGGGACTAACAATGAGCAGTTCTTC. Protein sequence: CASSLGTNNEQFF. The V gene is TRBV27, the J gene TRBJ2-1; TRBD2 matches at 7 bases. The CDR3 is 13 amino acids. Germline V gene lookup returns CDR1 MNHEY and CDR2 SMNVEV (reference sequence). After removal of 2 bases from V and 5 bases from J, the junction contained 0 bases not matched to a gene.

This clonotype appeared many times. The chain links TRBV23-1 to TRBJ2-1; 8 bases are shared with TRBD1. TRBV23-1 is filed as an ORF, its function uncertain. This CDR3 contains 14 residues. The junction had 5 bases not matched to a gene; V was cut back by 2 bases and J by 8 bases. In DNA form, the CDR3 reads TGCGCCAGCAGTCAACGGACAGGGAACGATGAGCAGTTCTTC. Translation: CASSQRTGNDEQFF.

This clonotype appeared many times. The CDR3 sequence is CASSPVSENTEAFF. The DNA for the CDR3 is TGTGCCAGCTCACCGGTCAGTGAGAACACTGAAGCTTTCTTT. V is TRBV18 and J is TRBJ1-1, with D unclear. This CDR3 has 14 residues. V gave up 3 bases and J gave up 1 base, with 9 bases separating them. Germline V gives CDR1 KGHSH, CDR2 LQKENI.

This clonotype was counted ten times or more. CDR3 in DNA: TGCAGTGCTAGAGCTGGGGCCGGACGTGAGGGCACAGATACGCAGTATTTT. It is translated as CSARAGAGREGTDTQYF. This chain links TRBV20-1 with TRBJ2-3; weak D call: TRBD1 (5 bases). V lost 1 base, J lost 1 base, and 18 bases lay in between. Germline V gives CDR1 DFQATT, CDR2 SNEGSKA (reference sequence). The length of the CDR3 is 17 residues.

There are many counts of this clonotype. The CDR3 sequence: CASSQEGSDTQYF. The CDR3 region has the DNA TGCGCCAGCAGCCAAGAGGGGTCAGATACGCAGTATTTT. This chain links TRBV4-1 with TRBJ2-3; D not resolved. This CDR3 is built from 13 residues. The germline V gene encodes CDR1 MGHRA and CDR2 YSYEKL. V was shortened by 0 bases and J by 4 bases, with 5 bases between the two germline ends.

This clonotype was observed many times. At one end, the junction sequence differs from germline, possibly due to a read error. The chain carries TRBV3-1 and TRBJ2-7; TRBD2 might be the D (7 bases). Germline loops: CDR1 LGHDT, CDR2 YNNKEL (reference sequence). The CDR3 totals 14 residues. CDR3 nucleotide sequence: TGTGCCAGCAGCCCCCCTTCGTGGGGGGGGCGCTTGGACTTC. Its protein product is CASSPPSWGGRLDF.

By proportion, this clonotype is large. This chain connects TRBV28 to TRBJ1-5; unclear D gene. V lost 4 bases to trimming and J lost 9 bases, with 7 bases between them. Germline-derived CDR1 and CDR2 are MDHEN and SYDVKM. CDR3 length equals 11 residues. The CDR3 bases are TGTGCCAGCAGTTCTGTTCGGCCCCAGCATTTT. It yields the protein CASSSVRPQHF.

This clonotype was detected ten times or more. The rearrangement links TRBV3-1 to TRBJ2-2; no definite D call. Per germline, CDR1 LGHDT and CDR2 YNNKEL (reference sequence). The CDR3 contains 12 residues. Trimming shortened V by 5 bases and J by 3 bases, and 4 bases separated the two germline ends. CDR3 region: CASSVYTGELFF. In DNA form, the CDR3 reads TGTGCCAGCAGCGTCTACACCGGGGAGCTGTTTTTT.

Points on this clonotype: This may stem from a read error, because a much larger clone lies one nucleotide away. The chain's CDR3 is CASSPRISVQETQYF. In DNA, the CDR3 is TGTGCCAGCTCACCACGGATTAGCGTCCAAGAGACCCAGTACTTC. V and J are TRBV18 and TRBJ2-5; possible D gene TRBD2, 5 bases. Trimming removed 1 base at V and 1 base at J, with 10 bases between. CDR3 size: 15 residues. Germline V gives CDR1 KGHSH, CDR2 LQKENI.

This clonotype rates as medium-sized (0.01 to 0.1%). This chain connects TRBV20-1 to TRBJ2-2; the D gene is possibly TRBD2 (6 bases). From germline, CDR1 is DFQATT and CDR2 SNEGSKA (reference sequence). The V gene lost 4 bases and the J gene lost 2 bases, with 14 bases spanning the gap. The CDR3 extends over 15 amino acids. The CDR3 loop reads CSATPGVLNTGELFF. CDR3 bases: TGCAGTGCTACCCCGGGGGTACTAAACACCGGGGAGCTGTTTTTT.

At least ten counts were recorded for this clonotype. The J gene is TRBJ2-2, the V gene TRBV12-3 or TRBV12-4; D gene uncertain. There are 15 residues in the CDR3. V was cut by 6 bases and J by 5 bases, with 16 bases left in between. The DNA of the CDR3 is TGTGCCAGCAGCCCGTTAACTATCCGGACCGGGGAGCTGTTTTTT. This sequence encodes CASSPLTIRTGELFF.

This clonotype has at least ten counts. The chain combines TRBV6-1 with TRBJ2-7; the D is unclear. Trimming stripped 4 bases from V and 4 bases from J, with 11 bases between. The germline CDR1 and CDR2 sequences are MNHNS and SASEGT. This CDR3 contains 13 residues. The CDR3 sequence is CASSALQGYEQYF. The CDR3 coding sequence is TGTGCCAGCAGTGCGTTACAAGGTTACGAGCAGTACTTC.

Many counts were recorded for this clonotype. The CDR3 here is CASSKVQGVDEKLFF. The CDR3, as DNA: TGTGCCAGCAGCAAGGTGCAGGGGGTCGATGAAAAACTGTTTTTT. The chain recombines TRBV12-3 or TRBV12-4 with TRBJ1-4; 7 bases are shared with TRBD1. V was pared by 6 bases and J by 6 bases, with 10 bases of the junction left unmatched. The CDR3 contains 15 residues.

This clonotype is medium-sized in the sample. V usage is TRBV7-3 and J usage is TRBJ1-6; 9 bases line up with TRBD1. Per the germline V gene, CDR1 is SGHTA and CDR2 is FQGTGA. Unmatched junction bases numbered 6, after V lost 3 bases and J lost 9 bases. The CDR3 is made up of 15 amino acids. The CDR3 region is CASSLGTGNTSPLHF. The DNA of the CDR3 is TGTGCCAGCAGCTTGGGGACAGGGAATACTTCACCCCTCCACTTT. Based on the CDR3 plus reference TRBV7-3 and TRBJ1-6, the full variable domain is GAGVSQTPSNKVTEKGKYVELRCDPISGHTALYWYRQSLGQGPEFLIYFQGTGAADDSGLPNDRFFAVRPEGSVSTLKIQRTERGDSAVYLCASSLGTGNTSPLHFGNGTRLTVT.

This clonotype rates as medium-sized. The chain combines TRBV20-1 with TRBJ1-6, with 8 bases lining up with TRBD1. After removal of 4 bases from V and 6 bases from J, the junction contained 11 bases not matched to a gene. CDR3 length equals 16 residues. The germline CDR1 and CDR2 sequences are DFQATT and SNEGSKA (reference sequence). As DNA, the CDR3 is TGCAGTGCTACAACCACAGGGGGTGTCGGTAATTCACCCCTCCACTTT. This translates into CSATTTGGVGNSPLHF.

This clonotype was seen ten or more times. The gene calls are TRBV6-5 and TRBJ2-7; the match to TRBD2 covers 9 bases. V shed 6 bases, J shed 6 bases, and the junction held 15 bases outside the gene matches. This CDR3 comprises 16 residues. Looked up from germline, CDR1 is MNHEY and CDR2 is SVGAGI. CDR3 amino acids: CASSPSGTSLSGEQYF. In nucleotides, the CDR3 is TGTGCCAGCAGCCCCAGTGGGACTAGCTTGTCCGGCGAGCAGTACTTC.

Ten or more counts support this clonotype. The rearrangement uses TRBV24-1 and TRBJ1-2; 8 nucleotides match TRBD1. Germline lookup yields CDR1 KGHDR and CDR2 SFDVKD. Trimming took 7 bases from V and 3 from J; bases not matched to a gene: 3. The CDR3 has 13 residues. The chain's CDR3 is CATSRGQDYGYTF. The CDR3 coding sequence is TGTGCCACCAGCAGGGGGCAAGACTATGGCTACACCTTC.

By share, this clonotype counts as medium-sized. The chain links TRBV20-1 to TRBJ1-5, with D possibly being TRBD1 (6 bases). The CDR3 runs 13 residues. The germline V gene encodes CDR1 DFQATT and CDR2 SNEGSKA (reference sequence). Trimming stripped 5 bases from V and 5 bases from J, with 13 bases between. CDR3 sequence reads: CSAGTQGYQPQHF. CDR3 nucleotides: TGCAGTGCTGGGACACAGGGCTATCAGCCCCAGCATTTT.

In this sample, this clonotype turned up many times. J is TRBJ2-3 and V is TRBV5-4, with D hard to call. Deletions cut 6 bases from V and 3 bases from J, with 8 bases between. This CDR3 has 12 amino acids. The germline V gene encodes CDR1 SGHNT and CDR2 YYREEE (reference sequence). In DNA, the CDR3 is TGTGCCAGCACCTCCAGGACAGATACGCAGTATTTT. Its protein product is CASTSRTDTQYF.

In its sample, this clonotype was seen a few times. V usage is TRBV19 and J usage is TRBJ2-3; 9 nucleotides line up with TRBD2. This CDR3 region has 16 residues. Trimming cost V 5 bases and J 5 bases; bases outside gene matches: 11. Germline lookup yields CDR1 LNHDA and CDR2 SQIVND (reference sequence). The CDR3 DNA sequence: TGTGCCAGTAGTCCGATAGCGGGAGCAGATGAAGATACGCAGTATTTT. It encodes CASSPIAGADEDTQYF.

This clonotype counts as medium-sized. Here the CDR3 reads CSAAYSGGGGYEQYF. CDR3 nucleotides: TGCAGTGCTGCCTATAGCGGGGGGGGTGGCTACGAGCAGTACTTC. The chain couples TRBV20-1 to TRBJ2-7; TRBD2 agrees at 11 bases. V lost 5 bases, J lost 3 bases, and 9 bases stayed unmatched. The length of the CDR3 is 15 residues. Germline assignment: CDR1 DFQATT and CDR2 SNEGSKA (reference sequence).